This TCR beta chain appears in the sequencing data of a study of T cell changes during pregnancy in multiple sclerosis. Some clones are missing from TCRdb's copy, which holds only in-frame ones; the method was immunoSEQ multiplex PCR. Counted here are 15,000 to 19,000 clones, about 83% occurring once; the ten biggest clones make up 15% to 20%. V gave up 1 base and J gave up 8 bases; unmatched junction bases: 12. CDR3 length equals 17 residues. The clonotype comes from a female donor in good health, enrolled as a control in a pregnancy study. Material: CD8+ T cells from peripheral blood mononuclear cells, obtained after pregnancy. The chain employs TRBV23-1 and TRBJ2-1; TRBD2 matches at 9 bases. TRBV23-1 falls under the ORF class, with uncertain function. The CDR3 coding sequence is TGCGCCAGCAGTCAATTCCTCGCGGGAGGGCTCTCGGATGAGCAGTTCTTC. This gives the protein CASSQFLAGGLSDEQFF.